Presented here are 7 T cell receptor beta chains from one specimen sequenced in a study of control samples from healthy donors and cancer patients. Measured with immunoSEQ multiplex PCR; TCRdb has only the in-frame clones, and not every one. This repertoire shows some 71,000 clones, over 75% found once; its top ten account for under 3%. Sequenced material: PBMCs. The receptors stem from a woman aged 50 to 60 with head and neck cancer.

The chain carries TRBV5-1 and TRBJ1-2; 7 bases are a match to TRBD1. CDR3 length: 11 amino acids. J lost 6 bases, V lost 7 bases, and 3 bases had no gene match. CDR1 and CDR2 (germline): SGHRS, YFSETQ. CDR3 loop: CASQGGDGYTF. The CDR3 nucleotides read TGCGCCAGCCAGGGGGGTGATGGCTACACCTTC. Variable domain in full (rest from reference TRBV5-1 and TRBJ1-2): KAGVTQTPRYLIKTRGQQVTLSCSPISGHRSVSWYQQTPGQGLQFLFEYFSETQRNKGNFPGRFSGRQFSNSRSEMNVSTLELGDSALYLCASQGGDGYTFGSGTRLTVV.

This clone was seen only a few times. Distinct nucleotide sequences in the sample also encode this CDR3. The V gene is TRBV2, the J gene TRBJ1-6; a possible D gene is TRBD1 (6 bases). Germline CDR1 reads SNHLY; CDR2 reads FYNNEI. This CDR3 spans 14 amino acids. V shed 2 bases and J shed 6 bases, with 8 bases lying between them. The CDR3 is CASSEQGLNSPLHF. The CDR3 DNA reads as TGTGCCAGCAGTGAACAGGGGCTTAATTCACCCCTCCACTTT.

The chain joins TRBV2 to TRBJ2-5; D unresolved. The CDR3 spans 14 residues. Germline values: CDR1 SNHLY, CDR2 FYNNEI. V was cut by 6 bases and J by 1 base, with 12 bases left in between. The chain's CDR3 is CASRHSTSQETQYF. CDR3 DNA sequence: TGTGCCAGCAGGCATTCGACCAGCCAAGAGACCCAGTACTTC.

V is TRBV10-3 and J is TRBJ2-3, with D perhaps given as TRBD1 or TRBD2 (5 bases each). V shed 1 base and J shed 6 bases, with 11 bases lying between them. There are 14 residues in the CDR3. CDR1 ENHRY and CDR2 SYGVKD come from the germline V gene. The CDR3, as DNA: TGTGCCATCAGTGAGTTGAGAGGGGCCGATACGCAGTATTTT. Translating gives CAISELRGADTQYF.

The V and J genes are TRBV28 and TRBJ1-4; D remains ambiguous. CDR3 length: 15 amino acids. V lost 5 bases and J 8 bases, leaving 18 bases between the germline ends. The germline gives CDR1 MDHEN, CDR2 SYDVKM. CDR3 loop: CASSELGSSREKLFF. DNA of the CDR3: TGTGCCAGCAGTGAGTTGGGCAGTTCAAGAGAAAAACTGTTTTTT.

This rearrangement joins TRBV27 to TRBJ1-5; D not certain. The germline V and J ends were trimmed by 4 bases and 4 bases, with 20 bases remaining between them. This CDR3 spans 17 amino acids. Germline CDR1 and CDR2: MNHEY and SMNVEV (reference sequence). The CDR3 DNA sequence: TGTGCCAGCAGTTCCCCACCTCGGGAAAGGGTTAATCAGCCCCAGCATTTT. Amino acids: CASSSPPRERVNQPQHF.

This clone was seen only once. The J gene is TRBJ2-3, the V gene TRBV7-2; possibly TRBD2 for D (5 bases). V lost 0 bases, J lost 4 bases, and 11 bases lay in between. The CDR3 runs 15 residues. CDR1 and CDR2 from the germline V gene are SGHTA and FQGNSA. The CDR3: CASSLAGERADTQYF. CDR3 in DNA: TGTGCCAGCAGCTTAGCCGGGGAAAGGGCAGATACGCAGTATTTT.